A selection of T cell receptor beta chains follows, all from one sample in a study of shared clonotypes between healthy human individuals. Data came from immunoSEQ multiplex PCR; TCRdb stores just in-frame clones and leaves some out. The data hold around 2.5 million clones, with 93% observed a single time. Specimen: naive CD4+ T cells from PBMCs. The receptors stem from a man between 18 and 35 years old in good health. Some clones in this sample may be carry-over from other donors' samples. The CDR3 runs from the conserved cysteine through the conserved F or W. The order of the fields is J gene, clone size, V gene, D gene, CDR3 protein, CDR3 DNA. A D gene is named only where the DNA matches it firmly. Only some rows state a clone size, as once, few, many or a class for expanded clones.

>TRBJ2-5|-|TRBV7-9|-
CASSFVETQYF
TGTGCCAGCAGCTTCGTGGAGACCCAGTACTTC
>TRBJ2-1|-|TRBV30|-
CAWSTIGQFF
TGTGCCTGGAGTACGATCGGGCAGTTCTTC
>TRBJ1-3|once|TRBV14|-
CASSQAKGNTIYF
TGTGCCAGCAGCCAAGCAAAAGGAAACACCATATATTTT
>TRBJ2-2|once|TRBV19|-
CASTKLQRNTGELFF
TGTGCCAGTACGAAACTACAGCGTAACACCGGGGAGCTGTTTTTT
>TRBJ1-4|-|TRBV5-1|TRBD1
CASSPQGGRPNEKLFF
TGCGCCAGCAGCCCCCAGGGGGGGCGGCCTAATGAAAAACTGTTTTTT
>TRBJ2-1|-|TRBV7-6|-
CASRPSAVERNEQFF
TGTGCCAGCAGACCATCGGCGGTAGAGCGGAATGAGCAGTTCTTC
>TRBJ1-3|-|TRBV27|-
CASRPNTVTSGNTIYF
TGTGCCAGCAGACCCAACACAGTAACCTCTGGAAACACCATATATTTT
>TRBJ2-5|-|TRBV11-2|-
CASSSWQDFQETQYF
TGTGCCAGCAGCTCGTGGCAGGATTTCCAAGAGACCCAGTACTTC
>TRBJ1-1|-|TRBV5-1|-
CASSKAGLNTEAFF
TGCGCCAGCAGCAAAGCTGGGTTGAACACTGAAGCTTTCTTT
>TRBJ2-5|-|TRBV4-1|-
CASSQGTRVVAQETQYF
TGCGCCAGCAGCCAAGGGACCCGGGTCGTCGCTCAAGAGACCCAGTACTTC
>TRBJ2-3|-|TRBV5-1|-
CASSLPTGSTSDTQYF
TGCGCCAGCAGCCTACCGACAGGCTCTACGTCGGATACGCAGTATTTT
>TRBJ1-1|-|TRBV10-3|TRBD1
CAISESRQGKTEAFF
TGTGCCATCAGTGAGTCGAGACAGGGGAAGACTGAAGCTTTCTTT
>TRBJ1-2|-|TRBV28|TRBD1
CASRGTGSVYGYTF
TGTGCCAGCAGGGGGACAGGCAGTGTCTATGGCTACACCTTC
>TRBJ2-7|-|TRBV18|-
CASSPPNRYYEQYF
TGTGCCAGCTCACCACCGAACCGGTACTACGAGCAGTACTTC
>TRBJ1-4|-|TRBV5-8|-
CASSWGPPRIEKLFF
TGTGCCAGCAGCTGGGGACCCCCTAGAATTGAAAAACTGTTTTTT
>TRBJ2-7|-|TRBV21-1|-
CASSTWRPGISHEQYF
TGTGCCAGCAGCACATGGAGGCCAGGGATAAGCCACGAGCAGTACTTC
>TRBJ1-2|-|TRBV28|TRBD1
CASRRTGPSNYGYTF
TGTGCCAGCAGGCGGACAGGGCCTTCTAACTATGGCTACACCTTC
>TRBJ2-7|-|TRBV28|-
CASSSITTGLEQYF
TGTGCCAGCAGTTCCATTACGACAGGTCTTGAGCAGTACTTC
>TRBJ2-5|-|TRBV28|-
CASSNQGLETQYF
TGTGCCAGCAGTAATCAGGGGTTAGAGACCCAGTACTTC
>TRBJ2-5|-|TRBV5-1|-
CASTGNQETQYF
TGCGCCAGCACCGGGAACCAAGAGACCCAGTACTTC
>TRBJ1-2|-|TRBV18|-
CASSQGSSYGYTF
TGTGCCAGCTCACAGGGTTCTAGCTATGGCTACACCTTC
>TRBJ2-1|once|TRBV30|TRBD2
CAWRLLPGLPSYNEQFF
TGTGCCTGGAGGCTCCTCCCGGGACTACCTTCCTACAATGAGCAGTTCTTC
>TRBJ1-1|few|TRBV5-1|-
CASSGGAALNTEAFF
TGCGCCAGCAGCGGCGGAGCAGCTTTGAACACTGAAGCTTTCTTT
>TRBJ1-2|-|TRBV7-9|-
CASSGREGFPGYTF
TGTGCCAGCAGCGGAAGGGAGGGATTTCCTGGCTACACCTTC
>TRBJ1-1|-|TRBV2|-
CASRREAEAFF
TGTGCCAGCAGAAGAGAGGCTGAAGCTTTCTTT
>TRBJ2-1|-|TRBV11-2|-
CASSLDVSPGLRQFF
TGTGCCAGCAGCTTAGATGTTTCGCCAGGACTACGTCAGTTCTTC
>TRBJ2-5|-|TRBV7-2|-
CASSLIGSGFLQETQYF
TGTGCCAGCAGCTTAATCGGATCGGGGTTCCTCCAAGAGACCCAGTACTTC
>TRBJ2-3|-|TRBV5-5|-
CASSLGRRTDTQYF
TGTGCCAGCAGCTTGGGTAGGAGGACAGATACGCAGTATTTT
>TRBJ2-1|-|TRBV5-6|TRBD2
CASSLGLADNEQFF
TGTGCCAGCAGCTTAGGGCTAGCGGACAATGAGCAGTTCTTC
>TRBJ2-3|-|TRBV7-9|TRBD1
CASSHRGRSTDTQYF
TGTGCCAGCAGCCATAGGGGGCGAAGCACAGATACGCAGTATTTT
>TRBJ2-3|-|TRBV5-5|-
CASSFGRGTDTQYF
TGTGCCAGCAGCTTTGGTAGGGGCACAGATACGCAGTATTTT
>TRBJ2-5|-|TRBV27|TRBD2
CATRGAGGWETQYF
TGTGCCACCCGGGGAGCGGGGGGGTGGGAGACCCAGTACTTC
>TRBJ1-4|-|TRBV28|-
CASSWGANEKLFF
TGTGCCAGCAGCTGGGGGGCGAATGAAAAACTGTTTTTT
>TRBJ1-1|-|TRBV5-6|-
CASSTQGRRGEAFF
TGTGCCAGCAGCACCCAGGGAAGAAGGGGTGAAGCTTTCTTT
>TRBJ2-6|once|TRBV28|TRBD1
CASSLAPGQGFLSGANVLTF
TGTGCCAGCAGTTTAGCGCCGGGACAGGGGTTCTTGTCCGGGGCCAACGTCCTGACTTTC
>TRBJ1-5|once|TRBV5-8|-
CASSLDGPQHF
TGTGCCAGCAGCTTGGACGGGCCCCAGCATTTT
>TRBJ2-7|-|TRBV5-1|TRBD2
CASSLVVGPGGEQYF
TGCGCCAGCAGCTTGGTAGTTGGCCCGGGGGGCGAGCAGTACTTC
>TRBJ2-1|-|TRBV7-8|-
CASSLGPRVDYNEQFF
TGTGCCAGCAGCTTAGGCCCCCGGGTAGACTACAATGAGCAGTTCTTC
>TRBJ2-2|-|TRBV7-9|TRBD1
CASSLARTGLTGELFF
TGTGCCAGCAGCTTAGCGAGGACAGGGCTGACCGGGGAGCTGTTTTTT
>TRBJ1-1|-|TRBV5-1|-
CASSFNGAGTEAFF
TGCGCCAGCAGCTTTAACGGCGCGGGCACTGAAGCTTTCTTT
>TRBJ1-4|-|TRBV28|TRBD1
CASSGDRGTNEKLFF
TGTGCCAGCAGTGGGGACAGGGGTACGAATGAAAAACTGTTTTTT
>TRBJ2-7|-|TRBV5-1|TRBD1
CASSLGETTGKLYF
TGCGCCAGCAGCTTGGGCGAAACGACAGGGAAATTGTACTTC
>TRBJ1-5|-|TRBV19|-
CASSIETNQPQHF
TGTGCCAGTAGTATAGAGACAAATCAGCCCCAGCATTTT
>TRBJ2-7|-|TRBV7-2|TRBD2
CASGLAGGVEQYF
TGTGCCAGCGGACTAGCGGGAGGTGTCGAGCAGTACTTC
>TRBJ1-2|-|TRBV27|-
CASSVGSASGYTF
TGTGCCAGCAGTGTTGGGAGTGCTAGCGGCTACACCTTC
>TRBJ1-2|-|TRBV29-1|-
CSVRGWRVRGYTF
TGCAGCGTTAGAGGGTGGAGGGTGCGGGGCTACACCTTC
>TRBJ1-5|once|TRBV5-8|TRBD1
CASSLVTGGQPQHF
TGTGCCAGCAGCTTGGTGACAGGGGGACAGCCCCAGCATTTT
>TRBJ1-3|-|TRBV27|TRBD1
CASSPDRAWGTIYF
TGTGCCAGCAGCCCGGACAGGGCCTGGGGCACCATATATTTT
>TRBJ2-2|-|TRBV7-7|-
CASSQDGPLNTGELFF
TGTGCCAGCAGCCAAGACGGTCCCCTAAACACCGGGGAGCTGTTTTTT